The present T cell receptor (beta chain) was sequenced within a study of shared clonotypes between healthy human individuals (dated by TCRdb to 2020 to 2021). Looking at the study overall: Two women and a few men aged 18 to 49 years were included in the cohort. For each donor, three plates each were used for CD4 naive and CD4 memory, two plates were used for CD8 naive, and one plate was used for CD8 memory. To estimate repertoire size and how much clonotypes are shared between individuals, the study performed deep sequencing of blood TCR repertoires from about five healthy adults. To increase sequencing depth and limit assay-specific biases, different laboratories used diverse techniques to prepare libraries and sequence TCR repertoires. Between about 0.94 and 10 billion PBMCs per donor were obtained by leukapheresis. Results the study describes overall, beyond this receptor: Because the study included a small number of donors, the genetic and exposure-history diversity represented was limited. Only blood was sampled, and tissue TCR repertoires likely differ from those in blood. Clonotypes shared by all four sorted-subset donors showed higher generation probabilities than non-shared clonotypes. Pairwise subsampling led to the expectation that sequencing depth would affect the degree of clonotype sharing among donors. Naive subsets generally had larger estimated clonotype richness than memory subsets did. Approximately 4.8% of naive CD4, 3.5% of naive CD8, roughly 2.4% of memory CD4, and approximately 0.39% of memory CD8 clonotypes were shared across four donors. Incomplete sequencing was indicated by rarefaction of sorted-subset datasets, despite the large sequencing depth.

Healthy HIV-negative adults with no recently reported acute infections or vaccinations were included as donors. All donors were Caucasian adults living in Nashville, Tennessee, USA. CD4+ T cells were enriched by magnetic negative selection, after which naive cells were positively selected on CD45RA and the negative fraction was taken as the memory subset. After blood collection by leukapheresis, PBMCs were isolated using Ficoll-Histopaque density gradient centrifugation and then cryopreserved in the vapor phase of liquid nitrogen. Purity and quantity of every magnetically sorted T cell population were checked by analytical flow cytometry. Genomic DNA was isolated from each sorted fraction and quantified by UV absorbance on a Nanodrop 2000c. Worth noting for this clone: The antigen this receptor binds is unknown. The input lacks base qualities; no much larger clone sits a single base away. The same CDR3 is also encoded by other DNA sequences in this sample.

Using the deep immunoSEQ assay, multiplex PCR amplified TCR CDR3 regions from genomic DNA. Genomic DNA extracted from each cell subset was distributed evenly over all wells of several immunoSEQ 96-well plates, and each plate served as one replicate. For sorted subsets, approximately 190 ng genomic DNA, equal to tens of thousands of T cell genomes, was loaded into each replicate PCR. Purified libraries were measured with a Qubit 3.0 fluorometer, size-checked on a Bioanalyzer 2100, and measured again with the KAPA Library Quantification kit. Every immunoSEQ 96-well plate was sequenced on a dedicated single-read 150-cycle Illumina NextSeq 550 flow cell. Turning to the authors' computational methods: Because the immunoSEQ output included only junctional sequences and no quality scores, the filtering could not be the same as the filtering used for full-length reads. To assign V/J genes and CDR3, sequences were annotated against IMGT germline references using PyIR, a Python wrapper for IgBLAST v1.9. Reads were filtered out if the reads had weak V/J assignments (E-value above 1e-6), no CDR3, stop codons, out-of-frame junctions, or ambiguous translated residues. A V3J clonotype was defined by an identical inferred V gene, J gene, and CDR3 amino acid sequence. To compute the percentage overlap between repertoires, the number of shared unique clonotypes was divided by the size of the smaller repertoire. Repertoire richness was assessed with RTK rarefaction, the Chao1 estimator, and Recon v2.1 estimates of unobserved clonotypes. Generation probabilities for all TCRbeta clonotypes obtained by the gDNA method from a handful of donors were computed using OLGA. Imported from immuneACCESS, the table was reduced by TCRdb to in-frame sequences with V and J called. These copies leave out some clones; in studies compared against another copy, an unresolved V gene accounts for under half, and the cause of the remainder is not known. The V and J calls and clone size were taken over from that table, and D and trimming were inferred from the DNA. The sample yields around 2.5 million clones; roughly 93% were counted once. The top ten constitute approximately 0.37% of the sample.

From the germline V gene, CDR1 is MDHEN and CDR2 is SYDVKM. There are 12 amino acids in the CDR3, from cysteine to phenylalanine inclusive. The DNA shown is the 36-base CDR3, in frame from base 1. The V and J ends are trimmed by 6 bases and 3 bases, leaving 9 bases between them. This chain joins TRBV28 to TRBJ2-7; the D gene remains uncertain. Input material: naive CD4+ T cells from PBMCs. The meaning of the sample's cell subset or site label: CD45RA+ positively selected. The receptor was isolated from a man younger than 35 in good health. Some clones in this sample may be carry-over from other donors' samples. The CDR3 loop reads CASSSRVYEQYF. The DNA sequence reads TGTGCCAGCAGCTCCCGGGTCTACGAGCAGTACTTC.